These T cell receptor beta chains were read from a single sample in a study of blood T cell repertoires in COVID-19. Sequencing used immunoSEQ multiplex PCR; TCRdb keeps in-frame clones, though not all of them. The sample yields about 320,000 clones, approximately 91% seen once. Source material: PBMCs or T cells enriched from blood (not recorded which). The receptor set was obtained from a man aged 60 to 69 who had recovered from COVID-19. Each CDR3 is given with its conserved first and last residue. A D gene is named only where the DNA matches it firmly. Only some rows state a clone size, as once, few, many or a class for expanded clones.

clone_size: -
j_call: TRBJ2-7
d_call: -
v_call: TRBV18
cdr3_aa: CASSLARDTAYEQYF
cdr3_nt: TGTGCCAGCTCACTAGCCCGGGACACGGCCTACGAGCAGTACTTC

clone_size: -
j_call: TRBJ2-7
d_call: TRBD1
v_call: TRBV6-2/TRBV6-3
cdr3_aa: CASSETGTGGSYEQYF
cdr3_nt: TGTGCCAGCAGCGAGACCGGGACAGGAGGGTCCTACGAGCAGTACTTC

clone_size: -
j_call: TRBJ2-3
d_call: -
v_call: TRBV19
cdr3_aa: CASILDRQARRDTQYF
cdr3_nt: TGTGCCAGTATCCTTGACCGACAGGCCCGCCGGGATACGCAGTATTTT

clone_size: few
j_call: TRBJ1-1
d_call: -
v_call: TRBV24-1
cdr3_aa: CATSDRWGTEAFF
cdr3_nt: TGTGCCACTTCGGACAGATGGGGCACTGAAGCTTTCTTT

clone_size: -
j_call: TRBJ1-3
d_call: -
v_call: TRBV15
cdr3_aa: CATSRDRGNTIYF
cdr3_nt: TGTGCCACCAGCAGAGATCGGGGAAACACCATATATTTT

clone_size: once
j_call: TRBJ2-3
d_call: TRBD2
v_call: TRBV19
cdr3_aa: CASSMSGRASDTQYF
cdr3_nt: TGTGCCAGTAGTATGAGTGGGAGGGCCTCAGATACGCAGTATTTT

clone_size: -
j_call: TRBJ1-5
d_call: TRBD1
v_call: TRBV28
cdr3_aa: CASSFGQASNQPQHF
cdr3_nt: TGTGCCAGCAGCTTTGGACAGGCCTCCAATCAGCCCCAGCATTTT

clone_size: -
j_call: TRBJ1-2
d_call: -
v_call: TRBV28
cdr3_aa: CASSLNEYAGNGYTF
cdr3_nt: TGTGCCAGCAGTTTGAATGAGTATGCAGGGAATGGCTACACCTTC

clone_size: -
j_call: TRBJ2-2
d_call: -
v_call: TRBV4-3
cdr3_aa: CASSHVSGNTGELFF
cdr3_nt: TGCGCCAGCAGCCACGTCTCAGGGAACACCGGGGAGCTGTTTTTT

clone_size: -
j_call: TRBJ1-3
d_call: -
v_call: TRBV24-1
cdr3_aa: CATSAGMGSSGNTIYF
cdr3_nt: TGTGCCACCAGTGCCGGAATGGGCAGCTCTGGAAACACTATATATTTT

clone_size: -
j_call: TRBJ1-4
d_call: -
v_call: TRBV7-2
cdr3_aa: CASSFLAGPNEKLFF
cdr3_nt: TGTGCCAGCAGCTTCTTGGCGGGCCCTAATGAAAAACTGTTTTTT

clone_size: -
j_call: TRBJ2-1
d_call: TRBD2
v_call: TRBV27
cdr3_aa: CASSFGPSGGLDEQFF
cdr3_nt: TGTGCCAGCAGTTTTGGGCCTAGCGGAGGTCTCGATGAGCAGTTCTTC

clone_size: -
j_call: TRBJ1-5
d_call: -
v_call: TRBV5-1
cdr3_aa: CASSLEGFGQPQHF
cdr3_nt: TGCGCCAGCAGCTTAGAGGGTTTCGGTCAGCCCCAGCATTTT

clone_size: -
j_call: TRBJ2-5
d_call: -
v_call: TRBV7-2
cdr3_aa: CASSGLGGGLETQYF
cdr3_nt: TGTGCCAGCAGCGGCCTCGGCGGAGGGCTAGAGACCCAGTACTTC

clone_size: -
j_call: TRBJ2-7
d_call: TRBD2
v_call: TRBV9
cdr3_aa: CASSPTGTSGVYEQYF
cdr3_nt: TGTGCCAGCAGCCCTACCGGGACTAGCGGGGTTTACGAGCAGTACTTC

clone_size: once
j_call: TRBJ2-7
d_call: TRBD1
v_call: TRBV28
cdr3_aa: CASSPGQGYEQYF
cdr3_nt: TGTGCCAGCAGCCCGGGACAGGGTTACGAGCAGTACTTC

clone_size: -
j_call: TRBJ2-7
d_call: TRBD2
v_call: TRBV3-1/TRBV3-2
cdr3_aa: CASSPFGRSSYEQYF
cdr3_nt: TGTGCCAGCAGCCCGTTCGGGAGGAGCTCCTACGAGCAGTACTTC

clone_size: -
j_call: TRBJ1-3
d_call: -
v_call: TRBV11-3
cdr3_aa: CASSLSGSSGNTIYF
cdr3_nt: TGTGCCAGCAGCTTGTCCGGGAGCTCTGGAAACACCATATATTTT

clone_size: -
j_call: TRBJ2-1
d_call: TRBD2
v_call: TRBV5-1
cdr3_aa: CASSLVTSGYNEQFF
cdr3_nt: TGCGCCAGCAGCTTGGTGACTAGCGGGTACAATGAGCAGTTCTTC

clone_size: -
j_call: TRBJ1-2
d_call: -
v_call: TRBV15
cdr3_aa: CATSRDREGGWTF
cdr3_nt: TGTGCCACCAGCAGAGATCGTGAAGGGGGATGGACCTTC

clone_size: -
j_call: TRBJ1-6
d_call: -
v_call: TRBV4-1
cdr3_aa: CASSPWGGGQNSPLHF
cdr3_nt: TGCGCCAGCAGCCCCTGGGGGGGCGGGCAAAATTCACCCCTCCACTTT

clone_size: -
j_call: TRBJ1-3
d_call: -
v_call: TRBV30
cdr3_aa: CAWRVTGSGNTIYF
cdr3_nt: TGTGCCTGGAGAGTTACAGGGTCCGGAAACACCATATATTTT